This T cell receptor beta chain was captured by sequencing in a study of blood T cell repertoires in COVID-19. Study-wide background: The analysed material was cDNA or gDNA that came from T cells, B-cell-depleted T cells, or PBMCs.

The CDR3 is 14 residues long. Germline V lookup: CDR1 SNHLY, CDR2 FYNNEI. V was pared by 5 bases and J by 0 bases, with 8 bases between. Libraries were prepared by immunoSEQ multiplex PCR; TCRdb keeps only in-frame clonotypes and omits some of them. The sample includes 70,000 to 100,000 clones, approximately 86% seen only once; the top ten take 1% to 1.5%. Sequenced sample: peripheral blood. The origin of this receptor is a man older than 75 with active or convalescent COVID-19. This chain connects TRBV2 to TRBJ1-5; D not resolved. The DNA for the CDR3 is TGTGCCAGCAGTTGGCGGAATAGCAATCAGCCCCAGCATTTT. It encodes CASSWRNSNQPQHF.